The rows below give T cell receptor beta chains drawn from one sample of a study of Ad26.COV2.S vaccination and SARS-CoV-2 variants. Clones were sequenced by immunoSEQ multiplex PCR, and TCRdb holds only the in-frame ones, with some missing. The sample includes about 420,000 clones, around nine tenths of them seen just once. Material: peripheral blood, obtained in a trial of Ad26.COV2.S vaccine versus placebo. These receptors all come from a person aged 18-60 years who received the Ad26.COV2.S COVID-19 vaccine or a placebo. The CDR3 runs from the conserved cysteine through the conserved F or W.

TRBV2 CASSDGLAKNIQYF
TRBV5-1 CASSLDSGRSYEQYF
TRBV21-1 CATPQVSSGNTIYF
TRBV7-9 CASSARQGPDTEAFF
TRBV16 CASSQSGQGHEKLFF
TRBV5-1 CASSTFLAGGIETQYF
TRBV7-9 CASSSGLLPYGYTF
TRBV12-3/TRBV12-4 CASSLHNSPLHF
TRBV2 CASTGPQAFF
TRBV7-9 CASSRGRISTDTQYF
TRBV5-5 CASSPSPAGGYGYTF
TRBV5-6 CASSFYGRNQPQHF
TRBV6-5 CASSGQGIVRSPLHF
TRBV9 CASSPQQTGVGTEAFF
TRBV2 CATPMALLTGTGREQYF
TRBV7-2 CASSFTASSYNEQFF
TRBV3-1/TRBV3-2 CASSQGDEAFF
TRBV5-3 CARSPEAVQYF
TRBV27 CASSLNRLNTEAFF
TRBV30 CAWIGIWGDTIYF
TRBV4-3 CASSQADRGRETQYF
TRBV9 CASSPDGTVYNEQFF
TRBV2 CASSGRAPGEQYF
TRBV28 CASSPMRGTGDNEQFF
TRBV30 CAWSFDRTRNTIYF
TRBV2 CASRRLAGETGELFF
TRBV7-2 CASSWGAVQETQYF
TRBV19 CASSMGYRLSSGNTIYF
TRBV3-1/TRBV3-2 CASSQDPGRDTQYF
TRBV28 CASSSLGQGLTEAFF
TRBV2 CASGRERQTYEQYF
TRBV15 CATSLQLGNSYEQYF
TRBV28 CASQRRPNQPQHF
TRBV9 CASSSRTDSLEAFF
TRBV24-1 CATSGGLAGIHNEQFF
TRBV3-1/TRBV3-2 CASSRRQGIGNTIYF
TRBV5-1 CASSSGDHTSYEQYF
TRBV13 CASIDRAGNTIYF
TRBV4-1 CASSSLLSDTQYF
TRBV28 CASSLQVRPEAFF
TRBV7-9 CASSPLAGLREKLFF
TRBV5-4 CASSLFGVKQPQHF
TRBV5-6 CASSLRLRFGDGGTF
TRBV7-3 CASSHQRGGADTQYF
TRBV28 CASSGTSGGHNEQFF
TRBV7-9 CASSAGGSYEQYF
TRBV5-1 CASSLETGKDGYTF
TRBV3-1/TRBV3-2 CASRLPSYEQYF
TRBV6-6 CASRLGQGGHEQYF
TRBV28 CASSSGFYGYTF